The source of this T cell receptor (beta chain) is a study of control samples from healthy donors and cancer patients. Sequenced by immunoSEQ multiplex PCR; TCRdb stores in-frame clones only, minus some. Of roughly 49,000 clones in the sample, more than 70% are singletons; the top ten hold 35% to 50%. The CDR3 extends over 15 amino acids. Germline V gene lookup returns CDR1 SGHTA and CDR2 FQGNSA. V gave up 2 bases and J gave up 4 bases, with 14 bases separating them. This clone was picked up a small number of times. The chain employs TRBV7-2 and TRBJ1-2; D gene ambiguous. The receptor was derived from a man in his forties or fifties with head and neck cancer. Sequencing used PBMCs. The CDR3 DNA follows: TGTGCCAGCAGCTTACCCGGGGTCGTTGGCTATGGCTACACCTTC. Protein sequence: CASSLPGVVGYGYTF.